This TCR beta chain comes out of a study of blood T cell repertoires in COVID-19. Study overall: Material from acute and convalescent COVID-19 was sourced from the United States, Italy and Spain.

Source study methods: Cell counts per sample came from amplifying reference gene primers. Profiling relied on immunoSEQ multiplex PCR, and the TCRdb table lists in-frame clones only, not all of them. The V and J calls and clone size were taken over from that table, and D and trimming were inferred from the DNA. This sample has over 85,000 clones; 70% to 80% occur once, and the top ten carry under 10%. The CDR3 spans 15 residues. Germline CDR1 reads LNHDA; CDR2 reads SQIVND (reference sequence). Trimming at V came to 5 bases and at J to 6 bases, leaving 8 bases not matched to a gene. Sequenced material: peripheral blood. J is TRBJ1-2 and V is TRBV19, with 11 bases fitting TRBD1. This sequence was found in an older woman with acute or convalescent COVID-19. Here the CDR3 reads CASSSGDRGTDGYTF. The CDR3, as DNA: TGTGCCAGTAGTTCAGGGGACAGGGGGACGGATGGCTACACCTTC. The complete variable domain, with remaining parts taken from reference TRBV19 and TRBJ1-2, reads DGGITQSPKYLFRKEGQNVTLSCEQNLNHDAMYWYRQDPGQGLRLIYYSQIVNDFQKGDIAEGYSVSREKKESFPLTVTSAQKNPTAFYLCASSSGDRGTDGYTFGSGTRLTVV.